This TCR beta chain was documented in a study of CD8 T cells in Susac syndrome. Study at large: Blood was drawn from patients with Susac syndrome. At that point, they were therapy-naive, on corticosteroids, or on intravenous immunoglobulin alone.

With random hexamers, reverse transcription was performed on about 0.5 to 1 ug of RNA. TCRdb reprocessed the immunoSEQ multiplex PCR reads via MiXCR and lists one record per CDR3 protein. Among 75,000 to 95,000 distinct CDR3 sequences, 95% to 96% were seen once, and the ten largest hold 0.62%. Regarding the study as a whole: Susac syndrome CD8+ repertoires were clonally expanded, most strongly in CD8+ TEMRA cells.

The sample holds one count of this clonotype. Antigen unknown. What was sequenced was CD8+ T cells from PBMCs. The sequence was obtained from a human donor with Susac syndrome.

The CDR3 nucleotides are TGCAGTGCTAGATCGGCTAGCGGGATTCACAATGAGCAGTTCTTC. It is translated as CSARSASGIHNEQFF. The gene calls are TRBV20-1 and TRBJ2-1; 9 bases match TRBD2. This CDR3 spans 15 amino acids. Per the germline V gene, CDR1 is DFQATT and CDR2 is SNEGSKA (reference sequence). Germline trimming cut 2 bases from V and 5 bases from J; bases unmatched to any gene: 7.